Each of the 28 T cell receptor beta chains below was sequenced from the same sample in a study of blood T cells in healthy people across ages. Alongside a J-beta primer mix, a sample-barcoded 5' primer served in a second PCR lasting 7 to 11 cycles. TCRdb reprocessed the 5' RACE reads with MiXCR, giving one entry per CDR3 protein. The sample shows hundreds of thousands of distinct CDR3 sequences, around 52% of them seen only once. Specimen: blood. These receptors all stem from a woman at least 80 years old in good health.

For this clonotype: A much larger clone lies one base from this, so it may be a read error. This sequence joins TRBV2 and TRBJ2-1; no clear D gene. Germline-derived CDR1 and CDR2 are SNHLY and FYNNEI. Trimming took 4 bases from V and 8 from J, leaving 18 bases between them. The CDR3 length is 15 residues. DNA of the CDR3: TGTGCCAGCAGTGCCTCCACGGGTATGGTCGATGAGCAGTTCTTC. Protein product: CASSASTGMVDEQFF.

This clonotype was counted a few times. CDR3 DNA: TGCAGCGTTGAAGGGGCTAGCGGGGGACACAATGAGCAGTACTTC. It translates to CSVEGASGGHNEQYF. The chain couples TRBV29-1 to TRBJ2-5; TRBD2 matches 10 bases. After removal of 1 base from V and 11 bases from J, the junction contained 13 bases not matched to a gene. The V gene's germline CDR1 is SQVTM and CDR2 ANQGSEA. The CDR3 covers 15 residues.

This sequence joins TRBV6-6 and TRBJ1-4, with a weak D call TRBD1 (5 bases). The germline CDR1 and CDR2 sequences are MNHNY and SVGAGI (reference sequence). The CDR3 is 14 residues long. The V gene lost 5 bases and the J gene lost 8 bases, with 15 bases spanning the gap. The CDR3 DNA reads TGTGCCAGCAGTAAGGACATGGCGGGGGAAAAACTGTTTTTT. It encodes CASSKDMAGEKLFF.

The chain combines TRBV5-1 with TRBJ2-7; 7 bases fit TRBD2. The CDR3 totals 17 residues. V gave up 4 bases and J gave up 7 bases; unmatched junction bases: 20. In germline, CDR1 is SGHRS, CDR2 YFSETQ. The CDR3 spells CASSGPPGRDSYNEQYF. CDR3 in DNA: TGCGCCAGCAGCGGACCCCCGGGGAGGGACTCCTACAATGAGCAGTACTTC.

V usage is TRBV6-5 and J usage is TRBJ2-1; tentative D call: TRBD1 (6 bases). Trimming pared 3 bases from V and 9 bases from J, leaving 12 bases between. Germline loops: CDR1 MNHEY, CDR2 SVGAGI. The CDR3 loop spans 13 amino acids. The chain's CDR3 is CASSYSTGFEQFF. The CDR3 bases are TGTGCCAGCAGTTATTCAACAGGGTTTGAGCAGTTCTTC.

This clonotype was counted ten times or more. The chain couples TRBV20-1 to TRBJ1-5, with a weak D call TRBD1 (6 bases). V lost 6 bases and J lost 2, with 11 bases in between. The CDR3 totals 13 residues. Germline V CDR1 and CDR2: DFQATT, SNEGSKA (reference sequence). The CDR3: CSAGGKGNQPQHF. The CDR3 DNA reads TGCAGTGCAGGGGGGAAGGGCAATCAGCCCCAGCATTTT.

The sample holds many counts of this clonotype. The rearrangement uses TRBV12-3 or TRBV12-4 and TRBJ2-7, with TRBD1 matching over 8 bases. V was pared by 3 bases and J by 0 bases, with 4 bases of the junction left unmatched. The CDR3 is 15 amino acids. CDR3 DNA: TGTGCCAGCAGTTTTAGGACAGGGTTCTCCTACGAGCAGTACTTC. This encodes CASSFRTGFSYEQYF.

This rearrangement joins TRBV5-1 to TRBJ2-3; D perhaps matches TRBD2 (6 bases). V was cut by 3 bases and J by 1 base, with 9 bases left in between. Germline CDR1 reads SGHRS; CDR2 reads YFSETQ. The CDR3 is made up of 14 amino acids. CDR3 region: CASSSVAGTDTQYF. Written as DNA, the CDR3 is TGCGCCAGCAGCTCGGTAGCGGGCACAGATACGCAGTATTTT.

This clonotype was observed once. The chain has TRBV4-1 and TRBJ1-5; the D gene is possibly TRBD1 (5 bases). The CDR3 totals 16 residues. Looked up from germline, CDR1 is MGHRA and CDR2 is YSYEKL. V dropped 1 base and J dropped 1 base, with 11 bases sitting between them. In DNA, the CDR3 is TGCGCCAGCAGCCAAGCCCAGGGAATGAGCAATCAGCCCCAGCATTTT. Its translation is CASSQAQGMSNQPQHF.

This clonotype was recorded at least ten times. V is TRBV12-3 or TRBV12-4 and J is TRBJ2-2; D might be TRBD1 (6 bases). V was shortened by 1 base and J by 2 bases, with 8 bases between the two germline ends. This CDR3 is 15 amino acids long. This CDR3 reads CASSLVTGNTGELFF. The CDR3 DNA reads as TGTGCCAGCAGTTTAGTGACAGGCAACACCGGGGAGCTGTTTTTT.

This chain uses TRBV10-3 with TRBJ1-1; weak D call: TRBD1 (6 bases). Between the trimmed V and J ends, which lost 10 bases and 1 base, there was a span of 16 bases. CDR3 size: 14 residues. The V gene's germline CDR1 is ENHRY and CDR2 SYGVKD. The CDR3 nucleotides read TGTGCCACCTCCACAGGGCCAGGGAACACTGAAGCTTTCTTT. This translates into CATSTGPGNTEAFF.

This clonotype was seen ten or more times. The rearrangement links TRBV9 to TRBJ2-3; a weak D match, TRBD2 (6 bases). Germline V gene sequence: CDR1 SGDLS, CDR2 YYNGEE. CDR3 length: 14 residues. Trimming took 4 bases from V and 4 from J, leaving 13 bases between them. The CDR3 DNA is TGTGCCAGCAGCCCCACCGGGACTTCAGATACGCAGTATTTT. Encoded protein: CASSPTGTSDTQYF.

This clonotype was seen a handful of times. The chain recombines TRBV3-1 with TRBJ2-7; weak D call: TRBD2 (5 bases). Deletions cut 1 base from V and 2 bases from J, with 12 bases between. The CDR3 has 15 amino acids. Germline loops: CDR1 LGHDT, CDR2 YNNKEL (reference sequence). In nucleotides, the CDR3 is TGTGCCAGCAGCCAAGGACGAGCGGTTGCCTACGAGCAGTACTTC. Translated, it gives CASSQGRAVAYEQYF.

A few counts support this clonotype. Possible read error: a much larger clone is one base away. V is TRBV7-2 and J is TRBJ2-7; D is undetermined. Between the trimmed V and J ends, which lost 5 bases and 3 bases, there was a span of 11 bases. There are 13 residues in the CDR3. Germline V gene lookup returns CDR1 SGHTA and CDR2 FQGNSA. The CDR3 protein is CASSVQDLYEQYF. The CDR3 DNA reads TGTGCCAGCAGCGTGCAAGACCTCTACGAGCAGTACTTC.

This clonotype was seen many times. The CDR3 region is CASKVDVISPLHF. CDR3 DNA sequence: TGTGCCAGCAAAGTCGACGTTATCTCACCCCTCCACTTT. The chain is built from TRBV2 and TRBJ1-6; no clear D gene. CDR1 and CDR2 from the germline V gene are SNHLY and FYNNEI. This CDR3 is built from 13 residues. Trimming left V 7 bases short and J 10 bases short, with 14 bases between.

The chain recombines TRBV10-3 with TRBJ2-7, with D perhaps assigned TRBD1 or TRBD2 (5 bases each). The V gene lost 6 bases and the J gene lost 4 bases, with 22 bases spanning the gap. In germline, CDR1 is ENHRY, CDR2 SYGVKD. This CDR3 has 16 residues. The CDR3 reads CAISPPGWGPHYEQYF. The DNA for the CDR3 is TGTGCCATCAGCCCACCGGGGTGGGGCCCCCATTACGAGCAGTACTTC.

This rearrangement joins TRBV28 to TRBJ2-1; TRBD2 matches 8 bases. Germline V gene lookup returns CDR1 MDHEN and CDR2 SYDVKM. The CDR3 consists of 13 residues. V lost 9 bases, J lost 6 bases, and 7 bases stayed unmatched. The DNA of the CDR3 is TGTGCCAGTAACCACGGGACTAGCAATGAGCAGTTCTTC. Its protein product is CASNHGTSNEQFF.

The CDR3 DNA reads as TGCAGTGCCCCGGGGGGGAGGTATGGCTACACCTTC. Residues: CSAPGGRYGYTF. J is TRBJ1-2 and V is TRBV20-1; D possibly corresponds to TRBD1 (5 bases). Germline V lookup: CDR1 DFQATT, CDR2 SNEGSKA (reference sequence). V shed 6 bases and J shed 5 bases, with 13 bases lying between them. The CDR3 has 12 amino acids.

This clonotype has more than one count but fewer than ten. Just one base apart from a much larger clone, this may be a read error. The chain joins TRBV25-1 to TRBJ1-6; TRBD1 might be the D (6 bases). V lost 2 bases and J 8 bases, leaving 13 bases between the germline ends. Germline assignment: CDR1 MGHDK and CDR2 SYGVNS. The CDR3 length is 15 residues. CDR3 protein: CASSEDTGLDSPLHF. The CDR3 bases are TGTGCCAGCAGTGAAGACACAGGGTTAGATTCACCCCTCCACTTT.

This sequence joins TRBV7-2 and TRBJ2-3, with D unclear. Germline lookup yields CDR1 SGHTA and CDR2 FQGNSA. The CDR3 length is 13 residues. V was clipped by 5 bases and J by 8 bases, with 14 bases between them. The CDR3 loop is CASSPPASGTQYF. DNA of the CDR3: TGTGCCAGCAGCCCGCCCGCTAGTGGTACGCAGTATTTT.

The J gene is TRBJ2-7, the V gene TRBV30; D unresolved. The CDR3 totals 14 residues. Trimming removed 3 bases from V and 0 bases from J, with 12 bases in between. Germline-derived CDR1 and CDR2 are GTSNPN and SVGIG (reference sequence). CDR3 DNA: TGTGCCTGGAGGGTAAGGCAGTTCTCCTACGAGCAGTACTTC. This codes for CAWRVRQFSYEQYF.

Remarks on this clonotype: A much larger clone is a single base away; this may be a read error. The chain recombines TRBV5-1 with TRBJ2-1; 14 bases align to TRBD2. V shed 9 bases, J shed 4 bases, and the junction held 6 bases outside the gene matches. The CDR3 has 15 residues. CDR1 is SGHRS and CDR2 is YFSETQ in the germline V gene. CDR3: CAIGTSGSYYNEQFF. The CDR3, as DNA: TGCGCCATCGGGACTAGCGGGAGTTATTACAATGAGCAGTTCTTC.

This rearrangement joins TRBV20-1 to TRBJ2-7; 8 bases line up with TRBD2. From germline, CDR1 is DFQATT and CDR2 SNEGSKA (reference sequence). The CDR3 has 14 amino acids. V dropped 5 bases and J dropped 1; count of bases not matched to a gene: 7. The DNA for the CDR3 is TGCAGTGCTGCCGGGGGGGCTGGATCCTACGAGCAGTACTTC. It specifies CSAAGGAGSYEQYF.

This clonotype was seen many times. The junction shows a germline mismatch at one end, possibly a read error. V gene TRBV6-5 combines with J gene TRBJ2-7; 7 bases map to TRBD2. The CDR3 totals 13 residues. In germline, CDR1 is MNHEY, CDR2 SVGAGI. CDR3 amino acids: CASSDSAGYEQYF. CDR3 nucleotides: TGTGCCAGCAGTGACTCAGCGGGGTACGAGCAGTACTTC.

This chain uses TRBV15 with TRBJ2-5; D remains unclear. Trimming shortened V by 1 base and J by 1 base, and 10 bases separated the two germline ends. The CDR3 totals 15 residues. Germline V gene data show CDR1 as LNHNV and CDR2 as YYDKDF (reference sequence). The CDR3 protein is CATSRALDRQETQYF. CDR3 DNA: TGTGCCACCAGCAGAGCCCTGGATCGCCAAGAGACCCAGTACTTC. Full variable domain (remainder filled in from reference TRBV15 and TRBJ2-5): DAMVIQNPRYQVTQFGKPVTLSCSQTLNHNVMYWYQQKSSQAPKLLFHYYDKDFNNEADTPDNFQSRRPNTSFCFLDIRSPGLGDTAMYLCATSRALDRQETQYFGPGTRLLVL.

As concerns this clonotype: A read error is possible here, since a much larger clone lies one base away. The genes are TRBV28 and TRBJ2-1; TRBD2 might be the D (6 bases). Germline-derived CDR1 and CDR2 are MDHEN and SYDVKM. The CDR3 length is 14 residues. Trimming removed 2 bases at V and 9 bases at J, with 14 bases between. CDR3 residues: CASSLGTPMSEQFF. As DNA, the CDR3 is TGTGCCAGCAGTTTAGGGACTCCGATGAGTGAGCAGTTCTTC.

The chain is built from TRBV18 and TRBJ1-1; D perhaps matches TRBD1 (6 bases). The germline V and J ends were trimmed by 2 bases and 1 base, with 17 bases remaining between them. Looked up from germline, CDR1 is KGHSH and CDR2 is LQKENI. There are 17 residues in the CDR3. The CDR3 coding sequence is TGTGCCAGCTCACCAGTTTACAGGGTGATGGAGAACACTGAAGCTTTCTTT. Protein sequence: CASSPVYRVMENTEAFF.

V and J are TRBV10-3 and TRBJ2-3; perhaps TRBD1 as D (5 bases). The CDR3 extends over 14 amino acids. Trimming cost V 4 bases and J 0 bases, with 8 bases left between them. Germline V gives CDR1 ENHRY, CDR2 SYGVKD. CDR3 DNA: TGTGCCATCAGTGGACAGCTTAGCACAGATACGCAGTATTTT. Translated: CAISGQLSTDTQYF.